A single sample is the source of the 16 T cell receptor beta chains below, sequenced in a study of blood T cell repertoires in COVID-19. Some clones are missing from TCRdb's copy, which holds only in-frame ones; the method was immunoSEQ multiplex PCR. The sample contains 200,000 to 300,000 clones, roughly four fifths of which appear only once. What was sequenced was peripheral blood. These receptors were obtained from a woman older than 75 with acute or convalescent COVID-19.

This clone was recorded only once. The chain joins TRBV7-9 to TRBJ2-1; TRBD1 is a possible D gene (6 bases). Between the trimmed V and J ends, which lost 4 bases and 0 bases, there was a span of 10 bases. The CDR3 length is 15 residues. The germline V gene has CDR1 SEHNR and CDR2 FQNEAQ (reference sequence). CDR3 loop: CASSSRDNSYNEQFF. CDR3 DNA sequence: TGTGCCAGCAGCTCCCGGGACAACTCCTACAATGAGCAGTTCTTC.

The J gene is TRBJ2-3, the V gene TRBV5-1; tentatively, D is TRBD1 (6 bases). The germline CDR1 and CDR2 sequences are SGHRS and YFSETQ. V was clipped by 4 bases and J by 0 bases, with 12 bases between them. The CDR3 has 15 amino acids. The CDR3 sequence: CASSLTGSSTDTQYF. CDR3 DNA sequence: TGCGCCAGCAGCCTAACAGGGAGTAGCACAGATACGCAGTATTTT.

The genes are TRBV28 and TRBJ1-2; weak D call: TRBD1 (5 bases). The germline V gene has CDR1 MDHEN and CDR2 SYDVKM. The ends were cut back, 6 bases at V and 6 bases at J, with 17 bases in the middle. This CDR3 has 14 residues. The CDR3 nucleotides read TGTGCCAGCAGCACGCCCAGGGAATTCCATGGCTACACCTTC. It translates to CASSTPREFHGYTF.

The V gene is TRBV3-1 (or the pseudogene TRBV3-2), the J gene TRBJ1-3, with D possibly TRBD1 on 5 matching bases. The CDR3 is made up of 18 amino acids. CDR1 and CDR2 from the germline V gene are LGHDT and YNNKEL (reference sequence). The V end lost 0 bases, the J end lost 0 bases, and 15 bases lay between the germline ends. The CDR3: CASSQDGGGSSSGNTIYF. In nucleotides, the CDR3 is TGTGCCAGCAGCCAAGATGGGGGAGGGTCAAGCTCTGGAAACACCATATATTTT.

This chain links TRBV11-2 with TRBJ1-6; 10 nucleotides line up with TRBD1. The germline CDR1 and CDR2 sequences are SGHAT and FQNNGV. Trimming removed 5 bases from V and 3 bases from J; junction bases left unmatched: 7. This CDR3 has 17 residues. DNA for the CDR3: TGTGCCAGCAGCCCTGGGACAGGGGCGATCTATAATTCACCCCTCCACTTT. Its protein is CASSPGTGAIYNSPLHF.

The chain recombines TRBV18 with TRBJ2-2; 8 bases are shared with TRBD2. This CDR3 has 19 amino acids. Trimming at V came to 3 bases and at J to 4 bases, leaving 16 bases not matched to a gene. Germline V gene lookup returns CDR1 KGHSH and CDR2 LQKENI. The CDR3 DNA reads as TGTGCCAGCTCACCTACTTCGGGACTAGAAATGGTCAGCACCGGGGAGCTGTTTTTT. It translates to CASSPTSGLEMVSTGELFF.

This chain joins TRBV18 and TRBJ2-2; a possible D gene is TRBD1 (5 bases). CDR3 length equals 14 residues. The germline V and J ends were trimmed by 3 bases and 5 bases, with 10 bases remaining between them. Germline CDR1 and CDR2: KGHSH and LQKENI. The CDR3 DNA is TGTGCCAGCTCACCCCCAGGGCAGACCGGGGAGCTGTTTTTT. This encodes CASSPPGQTGELFF.

The sample holds many counts of this clone. This chain uses TRBV28 with TRBJ1-2; possibly TRBD1 for D (5 bases). The V gene lost 3 bases and the J gene lost 8 bases, with 7 bases spanning the gap. Germline V lookup: CDR1 MDHEN, CDR2 SYDVKM. The CDR3 is 11 residues long. CDR3 loop: CASSLGRGYTF. DNA of the CDR3: TGTGCCAGCAGTTTGGGGCGGGGCTACACCTTC.

A few counts support this clone. The V call is TRBV6-6, the J call TRBJ2-2; TRBD1 aligns across 9 bases. V was pared by 5 bases and J by 6 bases, with 10 bases of the junction left unmatched. Germline CDR1 MNHNY, CDR2 SVGAGI (reference sequence). CDR3 length equals 16 residues. This CDR3 is CASSASGTGLAGELFF. The CDR3 bases are TGTGCCAGCAGTGCTTCCGGGACAGGGTTGGCCGGGGAGCTGTTTTTT.

This clone was picked up one time. V is TRBV6-1 and J is TRBJ1-1; the D gene is possibly TRBD1 (6 bases). The ends were cut back, 1 base at V and 5 bases at J, with 17 bases in the middle. The CDR3 loop spans 16 amino acids. CDR1 is MNHNS and CDR2 is SASEGT in the germline V gene. The CDR3 loop is CASSEVRGALLTEAFF. In nucleotides, the CDR3 is TGTGCCAGCAGTGAAGTTCGGGGGGCCCTGTTGACTGAAGCTTTCTTT.

The chain links TRBV5-1 to TRBJ1-2; 7 bases line up with TRBD1. V dropped 4 bases and J dropped 1; count of bases not matched to a gene: 4. Germline-derived CDR1 and CDR2 are SGHRS and YFSETQ. There are 14 residues in the CDR3. In DNA form, the CDR3 reads TGCGCCAGCAGCCAACAGGGGTTTAACTATGGCTACACCTTC. It encodes CASSQQGFNYGYTF.

This clone was counted a few times. The chain recombines TRBV2 with TRBJ2-7; D is uncertain. Per germline, CDR1 SNHLY and CDR2 FYNNEI. The V gene lost 5 bases and the J gene lost 0 bases, with 5 bases spanning the gap. The CDR3 length is 12 residues. CDR3 sequence: CASSRSSYEQYF. The CDR3 coding sequence is TGTGCCAGCAGTCGGAGCTCCTACGAGCAGTACTTC.

The V and J genes are TRBV28 and TRBJ1-6; the match to TRBD1 covers 7 bases. The CDR3 contains 16 residues. Germline CDR1 is MDHEN and CDR2 is SYDVKM. V shed 5 bases, J shed 7 bases, and the junction held 11 bases outside the gene matches. This CDR3 is CASSRRGGGWNSPLHF. The CDR3, as DNA: TGTGCCAGCAGTCGACGAGGGGGCGGGTGGAATTCACCCCTCCACTTT.

The chain recombines TRBV7-9 with TRBJ1-2; weak D call: TRBD1 (5 bases). The germline V gene encodes CDR1 SEHNR and CDR2 FQNEAQ (reference sequence). The V and J ends lost 0 bases and 2 bases respectively, with 13 bases between them. The CDR3 is made up of 16 amino acids. DNA for the CDR3: TGTGCCAGCAGCTTAGCGCGGCCGGGGGGAAACTATGGCTACACCTTC. Amino acid sequence: CASSLARPGGNYGYTF.

The chain couples TRBV6-7 to TRBJ2-1; TRBD1 aligns across 8 bases. TRBV6-7 carries the ORF label, with uncertain function. Germline trimming cut 8 bases from V and 1 base from J; bases unmatched to any gene: 7. CDR3 length: 15 residues. The CDR3 reads CASVSQGASYNEQFF. CDR3 DNA sequence: TGTGCCAGCGTTTCCCAGGGGGCTTCCTACAATGAGCAGTTCTTC.

The rearrangement joins TRBV2 to TRBJ2-1, with TRBD2 as a possible D gene (5 bases). CDR3 length equals 15 residues. Germline CDR1 and CDR2: SNHLY and FYNNEI. V was pared by 6 bases and J by 8 bases, with 20 bases between. CDR3 nucleotide sequence: TGTGCCAGCAGAGAGGCCGGGAATTCGAACGATGAGCAGTTCTTC. Translation: CASREAGNSNDEQFF.